This is a list of T cell receptor beta chains from one sample in a study of beta chain features in type 1 diabetes. TCRdb's table, derived via immunoSEQ multiplex PCR, lists solely in-frame clones and lacks some. The table includes around 140,000 clones, 9% detected once. Specimen: central memory CD4+ T cells from blood. The receptors come from a man aged 25 to 40 with type 1 diabetes. Each CDR3 is given with its conserved first and last residue. The order of the fields is V gene, J gene, CDR3 protein.

TRBV6-5	TRBJ1-5	CASSLSGGQPQHF
TRBV19	TRBJ1-2	CASSQAGQGRLGGYTF
TRBV18	TRBJ1-5	CASSPPGRGLSNQPQHF
TRBV7-2	TRBJ1-5	CASSFSLQGGQPQHF
TRBV5-4	TRBJ2-2	CASSRTSGGLDTGELFF
TRBV2	TRBJ1-1	CASTQQGNTEAFF
TRBV29-1	TRBJ1-4	CSVRPRGEHEKLFF
TRBV29-1	TRBJ1-5	CSVAGYSNQPQHF
TRBV6-5	TRBJ2-1	CASSFQAGGYNEQFF
TRBV20-1	TRBJ1-2	CSARTGFGYTF
TRBV7-6	TRBJ1-2	CASSPLGGANYGYTF
TRBV7-7	TRBJ2-1	CASSLGTSGYNEQFF
TRBV7-9	TRBJ2-1	CASSLGEYNEQFF
TRBV29-1	TRBJ2-1	CSATAQGSSYNEQFF
TRBV7-8	TRBJ1-5	CASSPHPWGSEGGDQPQHF
TRBV11-2	TRBJ1-1	CASSPYLEAGGAGFF
TRBV19	TRBJ2-7	CASTPGGDNSYEQYF
TRBV29-1	TRBJ2-1	CSVEAPGAYNEQFF
TRBV11-2	TRBJ1-1	CASSLDSQKNTEAFF
TRBV7-9	TRBJ1-2	CASSLDGGYGYTF
TRBV4-3	TRBJ1-2	CASSQEGQGDGYTF
TRBV29-1	TRBJ2-5	CSTLQGARRTQYF
TRBV5-6	TRBJ2-1	CASSWGLAGGNEQFF
TRBV11-2	TRBJ2-7	CASSFGGGLYEQYF
TRBV15	TRBJ2-5	CATSRYRDSQETQYF
TRBV23-1	TRBJ1-6	CASSQSRGTGEGSYNSPLHF
TRBV14	TRBJ1-1	CASSQDFGGSQAFF